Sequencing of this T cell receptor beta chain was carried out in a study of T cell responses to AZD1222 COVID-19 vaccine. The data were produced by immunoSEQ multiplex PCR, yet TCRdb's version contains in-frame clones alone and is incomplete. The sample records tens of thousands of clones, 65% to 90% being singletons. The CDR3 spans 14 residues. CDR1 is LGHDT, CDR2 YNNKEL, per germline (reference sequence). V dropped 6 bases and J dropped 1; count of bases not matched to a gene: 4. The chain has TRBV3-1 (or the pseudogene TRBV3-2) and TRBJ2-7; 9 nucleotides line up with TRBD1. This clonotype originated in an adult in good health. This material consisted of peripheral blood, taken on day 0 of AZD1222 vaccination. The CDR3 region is CASRPGTGSYEQYF. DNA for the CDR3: TGTGCCAGCAGACCCGGGACAGGGTCCTACGAGCAGTACTTC.